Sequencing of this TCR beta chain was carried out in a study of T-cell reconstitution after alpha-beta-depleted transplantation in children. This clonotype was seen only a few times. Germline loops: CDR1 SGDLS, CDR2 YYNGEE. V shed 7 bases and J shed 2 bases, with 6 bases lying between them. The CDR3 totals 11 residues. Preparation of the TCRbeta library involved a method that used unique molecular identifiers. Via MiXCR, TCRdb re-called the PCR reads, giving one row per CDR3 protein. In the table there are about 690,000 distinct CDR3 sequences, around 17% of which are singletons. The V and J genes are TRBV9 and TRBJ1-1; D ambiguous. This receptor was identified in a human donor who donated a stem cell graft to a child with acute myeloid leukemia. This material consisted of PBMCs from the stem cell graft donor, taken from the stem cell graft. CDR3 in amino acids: CASEGNTEAFF. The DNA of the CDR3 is TGTGCCAGCGAGGGCAACACTGAAGCTTTCTTT.